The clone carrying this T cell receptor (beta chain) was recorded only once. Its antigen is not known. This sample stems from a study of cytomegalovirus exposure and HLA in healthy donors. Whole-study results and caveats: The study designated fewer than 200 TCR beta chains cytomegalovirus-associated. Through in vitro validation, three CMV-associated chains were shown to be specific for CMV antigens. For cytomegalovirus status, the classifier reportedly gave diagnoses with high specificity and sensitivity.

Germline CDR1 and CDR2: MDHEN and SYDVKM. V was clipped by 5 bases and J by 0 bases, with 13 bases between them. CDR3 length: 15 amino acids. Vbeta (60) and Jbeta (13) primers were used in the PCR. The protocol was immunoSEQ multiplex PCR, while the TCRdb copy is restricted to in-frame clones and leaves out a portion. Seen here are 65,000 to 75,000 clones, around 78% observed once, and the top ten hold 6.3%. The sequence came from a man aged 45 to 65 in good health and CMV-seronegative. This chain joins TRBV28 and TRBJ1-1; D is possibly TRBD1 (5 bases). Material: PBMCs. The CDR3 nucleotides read TGTGCCAGCAGTATCTTGGGGGAGGTGAACACTGAAGCTTTCTTT. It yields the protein CASSILGEVNTEAFF.